A selection of T cell receptor beta chains follows, all from one sample in a study of CD8 T cells in ankylosing spondylitis. TCRdb used MiXCR to reprocess the 5' RACE reads, holding one entry per CDR3 protein. The table lists around 340,000 distinct CDR3 sequences, roughly 14% of them singletons, with around 0.99% in the top ten. Material for sequencing was blood, either unsorted or a sorted T cell fraction (not recorded which). Receptors originate from a male donor with ankylosing spondylitis or in good health (not recorded which). CDR3s include the opening cysteine and the closing phenylalanine or tryptophan. A D gene is named only where the DNA matches it firmly. Size tells how often a clone was seen (once, few, many) or the class of an expanded clone, and some rows leave it out.

j_call d_call clone_size v_call cdr3_aa cdr3_nt
TRBJ2-1 . . TRBV12-3/TRBV12-4 CASSNGFRDEQFF TGTGCCAGCAGTAATGGGTTCAGAGATGAGCAGTTCTTC
TRBJ2-5 TRBD1 . TRBV28 CASSTMGQGSPETQYF TGTGCCAGCAGTACCATGGGACAGGGGTCACCAGAGACCCAGTACTTC
TRBJ2-1 . . TRBV6-5 CASSVLGRANEQFF TGTGCCAGCAGTGTACTGGGACGGGCCAATGAGCAGTTCTTC
TRBJ2-3 TRBD2 . TRBV7-8 CASRPLLAGRRDTQYF TGTGCCAGCAGACCCCTTCTAGCGGGACGTCGGGATACGCAGTATTTT
TRBJ2-1 TRBD2 . TRBV20-1 CSTFRGGEQFF TGCAGTACATTTCGGGGGGGCGAGCAGTTCTTC
TRBJ2-7 TRBD2 few TRBV7-9 CASRREGGHEQYF TGTGCCAGCCGCCGGGAGGGCGGCCACGAGCAGTACTTC
TRBJ1-2 TRBD1 . TRBV5-1 CASSRPHDREDYGYTF TGCGCCAGCAGCCGCCCTCACGACAGGGAAGACTATGGCTACACCTTC
TRBJ2-1 . few TRBV12-3/TRBV12-4 CASRRQEFNEQFF TGTGCCAGCAGACGACAGGAATTCAATGAGCAGTTCTTC
TRBJ2-2 . . TRBV6-5 CATLEGGELFF TGTGCCACACTTGAGGGGGGGGAGCTGTTTTTT
TRBJ2-7 TRBD2 few TRBV7-9 CASSLDPAGGGMDEQYF TGTGCCAGCAGCTTAGATCCAGCGGGAGGGGGGATGGACGAGCAGTACTTC
TRBJ2-1 TRBD2 few TRBV5-1 CASSLPRAGGPLDEQFF TGCGCCAGCAGCTTGCCCCGAGCGGGGGGGCCCCTCGATGAGCAGTTCTTC
TRBJ1-2 TRBD1 many TRBV10-3 CAISAEQGAKGYTF TGTGCCATCAGTGCGGAACAGGGGGCAAAAGGCTACACCTTC
TRBJ2-1 . few TRBV12-3/TRBV12-4 CASSLSGLVYEQFF TGTGCCAGCAGTTTAAGCGGTCTCGTGTATGAGCAGTTCTTC